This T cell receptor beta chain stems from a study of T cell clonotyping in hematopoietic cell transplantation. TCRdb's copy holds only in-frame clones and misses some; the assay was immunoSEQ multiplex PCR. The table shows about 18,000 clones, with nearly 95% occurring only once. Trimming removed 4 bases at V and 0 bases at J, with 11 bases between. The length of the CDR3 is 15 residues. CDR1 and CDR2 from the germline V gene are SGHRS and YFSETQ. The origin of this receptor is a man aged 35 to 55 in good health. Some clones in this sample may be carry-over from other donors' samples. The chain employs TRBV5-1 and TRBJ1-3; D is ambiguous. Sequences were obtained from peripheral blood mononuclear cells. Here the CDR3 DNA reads TGCGCCAGCAGCCAATCGTGGGGCTCTGGAAACACCATATATTTT. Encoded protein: CASSQSWGSGNTIYF.